The next 19 T cell receptor beta chains were all read from a single sample in a study of post-analysis software for immune sequencing data (dated by TCRdb to the mid-2010s). What the research found in general, with its limitations: Significantly higher frequencies in patients than in controls were found for five or six TRBV segments, including TRBV5-6, TRBV5-1 and TRBV20-1.

The library was prepared using PCR. TCRdb shows the sequencer as Illumina HiSeq 2500. Unique molecular identifiers were incorporated into TCR beta cDNA libraries to reduce PCR and sequencing biases. TCRdb's own reprocessing of the public reads used fastp at Q25 and MiXCR and kept productive beta chains. One record per CDR3 amino acid sequence lists the most common genes and DNA. The sample contains approximately 730,000 distinct CDR3 sequences, 25% to 30% of them found a single time. Of the sample, around 0.56% is held by the ten largest clones. Their antigen targets remain unknown. Material: blood. These receptor sequences come from a girl under 18 with multiple sclerosis.

The J gene is TRBJ1-4, the V gene TRBV7-2; TRBD1 matches 7 bases. The CDR3 is 14 residues long. J gave up 8 bases and V 4 bases, and 7 bases lay outside the gene matches. CDR1 and CDR2 from the germline V gene are SGHTA and FQGNSA. The CDR3 coding sequence is TGTGCCAGCAGCTCGAGACAGGGACGAGAAAAACTGTTTTTT. Translated: CASSSRQGREKLFF. Drawing the rest from reference TRBV7-2 and TRBJ1-4, the complete variable domain is GAGVSQSPSNKVTEKGKDVELRCDPISGHTALYWYRQSLGQGLEFLIYFQGNSAPDKSGLPSDRFSAERTGGSVSTLTIQRTQQEDSAVYLCASSSRQGREKLFFGSGTQLSVL.

This clonotype was detected only a few times. The CDR3 reads CASSPRAVGTTHNEQFF. The DNA for the CDR3 is TGTGCCAGCTCTCCGCGGGCCGTAGGGACTACCCACAATGAGCAGTTCTTC. V usage is TRBV19 and J usage is TRBJ2-1; 7 bases line up with TRBD2. The ends lost 9 bases at V and 5 bases at J; junction bases unmatched: 19. The CDR3 has 17 amino acids. CDR1 is LNHDA and CDR2 is SQIVND in the germline V gene (reference sequence).

This clonotype has only a few counts. The gene calls are TRBV6-5 and TRBJ2-1; possible D gene TRBD1, 5 bases. V lost 5 bases and J 7 bases, leaving 9 bases between the germline ends. CDR3 length equals 12 residues. Germline V gene data show CDR1 as MNHEY and CDR2 as SVGAGI. CDR3 loop: CASSKGLNEQFF. The DNA for the CDR3 is TGTGCCAGCAGTAAGGGGCTTAATGAGCAGTTCTTC.

This clonotype has more than one count but fewer than ten. The V and J genes are TRBV4-2 and TRBJ1-1; tentative D call: TRBD1 (5 bases). V was pared by 3 bases and J by 1 base, with 21 bases between. The CDR3 totals 18 residues. CDR1 and CDR2 from the germline V gene are LGHNA and YNFKEQ. CDR3 residues: CASSHAIEWGRRNTEAFF. The CDR3 DNA sequence: TGTGCCAGCAGCCACGCCATCGAGTGGGGACGGAGGAACACTGAAGCTTTCTTT.

This clonotype was detected ten times or more. The V and J genes are TRBV29-1 and TRBJ2-1; 11 nucleotides match TRBD2. Germline values: CDR1 SQVTM, CDR2 ANQGSEA. The CDR3 runs 13 residues. V lost 7 bases, J lost 2 bases, and 1 base stayed unmatched. The CDR3 DNA reads TGCAGCGCGGGACTAGCGGCCTACAATGAGCAGTTCTTC. Protein product: CSAGLAAYNEQFF.

The table lists this clonotype with a count of one. The junction departs from the called germline gene at one end, perhaps through a read error. The J gene is TRBJ2-1, the V gene TRBV3-1; 11 nucleotides align to TRBD2. This CDR3 is 17 amino acids long. Germline lookup yields CDR1 LGHDT and CDR2 YNNKEL (reference sequence). CDR3 region: CTSSQDLRTSGYNEQFF. The CDR3 DNA is TGTACCAGCAGCCAAGATCTCAGGACTAGCGGGTACAATGAGCAGTTCTTC.

This clonotype has only a few counts. The chain is built from TRBV7-2 and TRBJ2-3, with TRBD1 identical over 8 bases. The CDR3 has 15 amino acids. Germline V gives CDR1 SGHTA, CDR2 FQGNSA. Trimming at V came to 4 bases and at J to 4 bases, leaving 7 bases not matched to a gene. The CDR3 sequence: CASSSIPTGADTQYF. As DNA, the CDR3 is TGTGCCAGCAGCTCGATACCGACAGGGGCAGATACGCAGTATTTT.

The rearrangement uses TRBV20-1 and TRBJ2-5, with TRBD1 matching 10 bases. The CDR3 runs 17 residues. The trim removed 6 bases at V and 1 base at J, leaving 14 bases unmatched. Germline V lookup: CDR1 DFQATT, CDR2 SNEGSKA (reference sequence). CDR3 DNA sequence: TGCAGTGCAAAGGGACAGGGGAATTCGTTAAGCCAAGAGACCCAGTACTTC. Translating it yields CSAKGQGNSLSQETQYF.

The chain uses TRBV20-1 and TRBJ1-6; no clear D gene. CDR1 and CDR2 (germline): DFQATT, SNEGSKA (reference sequence). V lost 1 base, J lost 6 bases, and 16 bases lay in between. The CDR3 is made up of 16 amino acids. The CDR3 spells CSARVSDPGSNSPLHF. The CDR3 region has the DNA TGCAGTGCTAGAGTTTCTGACCCCGGGAGTAATTCACCCCTCCACTTT.

The chain employs TRBV7-2 and TRBJ2-3; D remains ambiguous. Germline CDR1 reads SGHTA; CDR2 reads FQGNSA. The CDR3 runs 14 residues. V shed 3 bases and J shed 2 bases, with 9 bases lying between them. The CDR3 sequence: CASSFSKSTDTQYF. In nucleotides, the CDR3 is TGTGCCAGCAGCTTTTCAAAATCCACAGATACGCAGTATTTT. Complete variable domain (other parts from reference TRBV7-2 and TRBJ2-3): GAGVSQSPSNKVTEKGKDVELRCDPISGHTALYWYRQSLGQGLEFLIYFQGNSAPDKSGLPSDRFSAERTGGSVSTLTIQRTQQEDSAVYLCASSFSKSTDTQYFGPGTRLTVL.

This clonotype was seen only a few times. V and J are TRBV20-1 and TRBJ2-7, with D maybe TRBD2 (6 bases). The V end lost 3 bases, the J end lost 0 bases, and 15 bases lay between the germline ends. Germline values: CDR1 DFQATT, CDR2 SNEGSKA (reference sequence). The CDR3 is 15 residues long. CDR3 sequence: CSASPSGSFSYEQYF. CDR3 coding DNA: TGCAGTGCTAGCCCCTCCGGGAGTTTCTCCTACGAGCAGTACTTC.

This chain uses TRBV3-1 with TRBJ1-1; D is ambiguous. V lost 7 bases and J lost 6, with 18 bases in between. This CDR3 is built from 14 residues. Germline V gene lookup returns CDR1 LGHDT and CDR2 YNNKEL (reference sequence). CDR3 in DNA: TGTGCCAGCACCTCCGTTAGGTATGCTTCTGAAGCTTTCTTT. Protein product: CASTSVRYASEAFF.

The chain couples TRBV3-1 to TRBJ2-5; 11 bases map to TRBD2. This CDR3 contains 16 residues. The junction had 8 bases not matched to a gene; V was cut back by 3 bases and J by 5 bases. Germline CDR1 LGHDT, CDR2 YNNKEL (reference sequence). CDR3 DNA: TGTGCCAGCAGCCATCGACTAGCGGGGTCGGGGGAGACCCAGTACTTC. Translated: CASSHRLAGSGETQYF.

In this sample, this clonotype turned up a few times. The V gene is TRBV5-5, the J gene TRBJ2-7; D may be TRBD1 or TRBD2 (5 bases each). V dropped 0 bases and J dropped 0 bases, with 13 bases sitting between them. CDR3 length: 16 amino acids. The germline CDR1 and CDR2 sequences are SGHKS and YYEKEE (reference sequence). CDR3 sequence: CASSLAGASYSYEQYF. In DNA, the CDR3 is TGTGCCAGCAGCTTGGCCGGGGCAAGCTACTCCTACGAGCAGTACTTC.

V and J are TRBV4-1 and TRBJ1-1; D possibly corresponds to TRBD1 (5 bases). Germline assignment: CDR1 MGHRA and CDR2 YSYEKL. There are 15 residues in the CDR3. Trimming removed 4 bases at V and 0 bases at J, with 12 bases between. This CDR3 is CASSLGGYLNTEAFF. The CDR3 bases are TGCGCCAGCAGCCTGGGGGGATACCTGAACACTGAAGCTTTCTTT.

The chain carries TRBV7-2 and TRBJ1-2; D possibly corresponds to TRBD1 (6 bases). CDR3 size: 15 residues. Germline V gene data show CDR1 as SGHTA and CDR2 as FQGNSA. V was shortened by 1 base and J by 2 bases, with 11 bases between the two germline ends. DNA for the CDR3: TGTGCCAGCAGCTTAGGCGGGGGGCGGAACTATGGCTACACCTTC. It encodes CASSLGGGRNYGYTF. Full variable domain (remainder filled in from reference TRBV7-2 and TRBJ1-2): GAGVSQSPSNKVTEKGKDVELRCDPISGHTALYWYRQSLGQGLEFLIYFQGNSAPDKSGLPSDRFSAERTGGSVSTLTIQRTQQEDSAVYLCASSLGGGRNYGYTFGSGTRLTVV.

With respect to this clonotype: An end of the junction differs from the germline gene, which may be a read error. This CDR3 is CAGRNYEQYF. Here the CDR3 DNA reads TGTGCCGGCAGGAACTACGAGCAGTACTTC. The gene calls are TRBV2 and TRBJ2-4; no clear D. The assigned J gene may be wrong: the sequence end matches TRBJ2-7 better. Germline V gene sequence: CDR1 SNHLY, CDR2 FYNNEI. This CDR3 spans 10 amino acids.

This clonotype was observed a few times. The chain employs TRBV5-1 and TRBJ2-7, with D hard to call. Judging by the DNA end, TRBJ2-4 fits better; the J call may be wrong. The CDR3 sequence is 14 residues long. From germline, CDR1 is SGHRS and CDR2 YFSETQ. CDR3 DNA sequence: TGCGCCAGCAGCCCGGGCCTTATAGAGAACATTCAGTACTTC. The encoded protein is CASSPGLIENIQYF.

This rearrangement joins TRBV6-1 to TRBJ2-5; 7 bases map to TRBD1. CDR3 length: 14 residues. Trimming removed 3 bases from V and 1 base from J; junction bases left unmatched: 2. The germline CDR1 and CDR2 sequences are MNHNS and SASEGT. This chain's CDR3 is CASSEGDSQETQYF. The CDR3 DNA reads TGTGCCAGCAGTGAGGGGGACAGCCAAGAGACCCAGTACTTC.